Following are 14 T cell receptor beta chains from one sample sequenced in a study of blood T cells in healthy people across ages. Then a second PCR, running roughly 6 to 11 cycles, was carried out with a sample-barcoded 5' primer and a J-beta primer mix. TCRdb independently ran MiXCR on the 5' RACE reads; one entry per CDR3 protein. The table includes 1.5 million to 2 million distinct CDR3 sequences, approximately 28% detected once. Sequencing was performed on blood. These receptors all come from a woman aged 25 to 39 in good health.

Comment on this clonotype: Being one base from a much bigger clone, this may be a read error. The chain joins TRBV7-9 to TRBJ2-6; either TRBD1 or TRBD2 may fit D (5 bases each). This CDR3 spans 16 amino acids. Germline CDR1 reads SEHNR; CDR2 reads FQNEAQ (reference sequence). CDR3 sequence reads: CASSLARSTGANVRTF. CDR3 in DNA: TGTGCCAGCAGCTTAGCGCGGAGTACCGGGGCCAACGTCCGGACTTTC.

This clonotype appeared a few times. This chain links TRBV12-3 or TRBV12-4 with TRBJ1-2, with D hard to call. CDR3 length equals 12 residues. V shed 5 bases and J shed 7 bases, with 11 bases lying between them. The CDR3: CASSPVGLGYTF. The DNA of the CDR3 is TGTGCCAGCAGTCCGGTCGGTCTTGGCTACACCTTC.

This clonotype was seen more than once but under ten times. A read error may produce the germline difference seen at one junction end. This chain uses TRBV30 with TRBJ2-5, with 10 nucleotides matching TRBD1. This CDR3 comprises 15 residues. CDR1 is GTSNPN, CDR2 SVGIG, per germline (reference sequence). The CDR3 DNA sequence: TGTGCCGGGAGCGGGACAGGGGATTCCCAAGAGACCCAGTACTTC. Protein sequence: CAGSGTGDSQETQYF.

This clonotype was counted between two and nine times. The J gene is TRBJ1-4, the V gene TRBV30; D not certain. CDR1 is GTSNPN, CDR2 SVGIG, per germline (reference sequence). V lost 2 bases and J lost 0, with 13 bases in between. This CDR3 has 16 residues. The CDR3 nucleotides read TGTGCCTGGAGTCTGACCCAGACTGCAACTAATGAAAAACTGTTTTTT. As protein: CAWSLTQTATNEKLFF.

The CDR3 nucleotides are TGTGCCAGCAGGCAGTGGAATGAGCAGTTCTTC. It encodes CASRQWNEQFF. The genes are TRBV2 and TRBJ2-1; no firm D call. There are 11 residues in the CDR3. The V gene's germline CDR1 is SNHLY and CDR2 FYNNEI. Trimming cost V 6 bases and J 7 bases, with 7 bases left between them.

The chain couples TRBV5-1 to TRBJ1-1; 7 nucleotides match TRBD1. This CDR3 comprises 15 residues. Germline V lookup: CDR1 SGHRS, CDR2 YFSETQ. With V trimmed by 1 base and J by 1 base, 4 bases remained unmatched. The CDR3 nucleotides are TGCGCCAGCAGCTTGTACGGACAGGAGAACACTGAAGCTTTCTTT. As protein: CASSLYGQENTEAFF.

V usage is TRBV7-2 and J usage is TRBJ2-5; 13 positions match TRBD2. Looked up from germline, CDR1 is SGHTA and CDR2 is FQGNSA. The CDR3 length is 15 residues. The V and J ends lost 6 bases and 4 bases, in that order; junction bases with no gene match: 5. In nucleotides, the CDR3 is TGTGCCAGCAGACTAGCGGGAGGGCCGAGAGAGACCCAGTACTTC. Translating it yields CASRLAGGPRETQYF.

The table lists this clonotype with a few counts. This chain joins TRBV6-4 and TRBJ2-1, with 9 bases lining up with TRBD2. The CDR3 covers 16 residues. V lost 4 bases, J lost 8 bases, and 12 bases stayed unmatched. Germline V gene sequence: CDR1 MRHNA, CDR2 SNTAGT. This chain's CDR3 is CASSAVVAGGRHEQFF. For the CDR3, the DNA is TGTGCCAGCAGTGCCGTCGTTGCGGGGGGGCGGCATGAGCAGTTCTTC.

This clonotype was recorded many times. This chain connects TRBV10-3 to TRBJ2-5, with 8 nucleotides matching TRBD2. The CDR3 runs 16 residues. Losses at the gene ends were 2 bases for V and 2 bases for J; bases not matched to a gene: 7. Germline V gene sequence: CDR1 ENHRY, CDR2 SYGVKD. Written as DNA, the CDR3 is TGTGCCATCAGTGAGGCGGCCGGGACTAGTCAAGAGACCCAGTACTTC. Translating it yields CAISEAAGTSQETQYF.

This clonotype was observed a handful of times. This CDR3 reads CASSLFEDDGGYTF. The CDR3 nucleotides are TGTGCCAGCAGTTTGTTTGAAGACGATGGTGGCTACACCTTC. V gene TRBV12-3 or TRBV12-4 combines with J gene TRBJ1-2; D remains ambiguous. The CDR3 extends over 14 amino acids. V was clipped by 3 bases and J by 7 bases, with 15 bases between them.

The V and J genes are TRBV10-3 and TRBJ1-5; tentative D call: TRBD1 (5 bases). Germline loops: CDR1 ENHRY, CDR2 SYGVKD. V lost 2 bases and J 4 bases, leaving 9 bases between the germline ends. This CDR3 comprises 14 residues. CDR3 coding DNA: TGTGCCATCAGTGAGGGGGCTGGTAATCAGCCCCAGCATTTT. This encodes CAISEGAGNQPQHF.

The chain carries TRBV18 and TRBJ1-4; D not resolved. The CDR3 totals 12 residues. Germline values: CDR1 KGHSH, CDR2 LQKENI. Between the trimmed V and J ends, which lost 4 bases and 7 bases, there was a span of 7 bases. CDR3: CASSQGVEKLFF. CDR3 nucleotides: TGTGCCAGCTCACAGGGAGTTGAAAAACTGTTTTTT.

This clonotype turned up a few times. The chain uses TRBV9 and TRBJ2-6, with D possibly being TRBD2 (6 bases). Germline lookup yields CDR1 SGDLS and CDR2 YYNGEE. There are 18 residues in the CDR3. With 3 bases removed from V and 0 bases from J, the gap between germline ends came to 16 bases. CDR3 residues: CASSARRGDSSGANVLTF. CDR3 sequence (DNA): TGTGCCAGCAGCGCGAGGAGGGGCGACAGCTCTGGGGCCAACGTCCTGACTTTC.

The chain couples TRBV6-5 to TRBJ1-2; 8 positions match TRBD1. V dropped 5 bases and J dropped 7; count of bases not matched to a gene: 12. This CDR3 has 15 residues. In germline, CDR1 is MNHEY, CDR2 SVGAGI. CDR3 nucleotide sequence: TGTGCCAGCAGTGGGTGGGGACAGGAGAAAAGTGGCTACACCTTC. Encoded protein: CASSGWGQEKSGYTF.